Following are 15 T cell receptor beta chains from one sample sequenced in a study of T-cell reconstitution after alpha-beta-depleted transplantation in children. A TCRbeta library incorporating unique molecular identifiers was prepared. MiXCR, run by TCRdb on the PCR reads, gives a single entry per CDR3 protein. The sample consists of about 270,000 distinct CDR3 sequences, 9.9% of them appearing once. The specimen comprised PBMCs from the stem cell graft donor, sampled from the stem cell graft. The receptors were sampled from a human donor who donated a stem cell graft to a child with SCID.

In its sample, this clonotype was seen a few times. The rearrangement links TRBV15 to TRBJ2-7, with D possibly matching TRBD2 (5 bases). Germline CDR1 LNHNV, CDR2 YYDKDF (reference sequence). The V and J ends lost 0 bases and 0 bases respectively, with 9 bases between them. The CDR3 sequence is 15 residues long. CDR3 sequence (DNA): TGTGCCACCAGCAGAGATACGGGGTACTCCTACGAGCAGTACTTC. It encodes CATSRDTGYSYEQYF.

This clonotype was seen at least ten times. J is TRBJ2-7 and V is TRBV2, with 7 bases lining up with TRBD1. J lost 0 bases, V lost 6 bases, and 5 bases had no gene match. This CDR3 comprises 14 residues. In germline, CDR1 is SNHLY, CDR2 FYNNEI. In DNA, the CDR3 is TGTGCCAGCAGGGAACAGGGGAACTCCTACGAGCAGTACTTC. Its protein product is CASREQGNSYEQYF.

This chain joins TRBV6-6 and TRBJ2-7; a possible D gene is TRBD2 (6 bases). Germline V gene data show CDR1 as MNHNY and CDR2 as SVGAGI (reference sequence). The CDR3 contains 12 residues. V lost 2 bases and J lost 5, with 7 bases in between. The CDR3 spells CASSYGTDEQYF. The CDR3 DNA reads TGTGCCAGCAGTTACGGGACTGACGAGCAGTACTTC.

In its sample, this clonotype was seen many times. CDR3 protein: CASSYSSDTQYF. CDR3 nucleotides: TGTGCCAGCAGTTACTCATCAGATACGCAGTATTTT. The V gene is TRBV6-6, the J gene TRBJ2-3, with D unclear. The germline gives CDR1 MNHNY, CDR2 SVGAGI (reference sequence). Trimming cost V 0 bases and J 4 bases, with 2 bases left between them. There are 12 residues in the CDR3.

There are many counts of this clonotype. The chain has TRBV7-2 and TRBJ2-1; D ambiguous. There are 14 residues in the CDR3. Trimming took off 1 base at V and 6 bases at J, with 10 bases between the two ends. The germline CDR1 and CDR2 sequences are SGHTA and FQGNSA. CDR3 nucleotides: TGTGCCAGCAGCTTAGGAGGTTCGGCCAATGAGCAGTTCTTC. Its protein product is CASSLGGSANEQFF.

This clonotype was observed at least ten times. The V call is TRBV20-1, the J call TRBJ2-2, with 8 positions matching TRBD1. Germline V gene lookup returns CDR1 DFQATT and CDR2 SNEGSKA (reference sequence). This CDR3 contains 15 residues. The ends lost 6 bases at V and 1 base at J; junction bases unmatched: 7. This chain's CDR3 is CSAPDRGGNTGELFF. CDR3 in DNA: TGCAGTGCACCTGACAGGGGAGGGAACACCGGGGAGCTGTTTTTT.

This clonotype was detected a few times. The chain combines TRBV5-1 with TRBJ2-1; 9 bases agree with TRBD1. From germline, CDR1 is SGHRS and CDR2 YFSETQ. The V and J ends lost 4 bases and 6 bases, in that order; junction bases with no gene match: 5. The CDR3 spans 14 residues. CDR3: CASSAGTGPNEQFF. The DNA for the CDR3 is TGCGCCAGCAGCGCCGGGACAGGGCCCAATGAGCAGTTCTTC.

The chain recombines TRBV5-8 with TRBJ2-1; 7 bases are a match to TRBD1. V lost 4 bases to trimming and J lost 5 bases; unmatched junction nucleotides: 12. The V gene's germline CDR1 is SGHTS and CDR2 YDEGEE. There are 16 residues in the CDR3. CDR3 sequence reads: CASSPLAGQDNNEQFF. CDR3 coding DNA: TGTGCCAGCAGCCCGCTGGCCGGACAGGACAACAATGAGCAGTTCTTC.

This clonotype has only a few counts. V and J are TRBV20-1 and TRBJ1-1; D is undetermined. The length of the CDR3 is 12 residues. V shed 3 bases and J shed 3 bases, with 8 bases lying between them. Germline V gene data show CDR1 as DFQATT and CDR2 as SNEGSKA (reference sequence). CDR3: CSASWRDTEAFF. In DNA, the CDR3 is TGCAGTGCTAGTTGGCGGGACACTGAAGCTTTCTTT.

CDR3 residues: CASSFSYRRQETQYF. DNA for the CDR3: TGTGCCAGCAGCTTCTCTTACAGGCGACAAGAGACCCAGTACTTC. The J gene is TRBJ2-5, the V gene TRBV5-8; a possible D gene is TRBD1 (5 bases). V lost 2 bases to trimming and J lost 2 bases, with 13 bases between them. Germline loops: CDR1 SGHTS, CDR2 YDEGEE. The CDR3 runs to 15 residues.

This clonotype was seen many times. This chain's CDR3 is CASSPGQGIEQYF. The DNA for the CDR3 is TGCGCCAGCAGTCCGGGACAGGGAATCGAGCAGTACTTC. The rearrangement uses TRBV10-2 and TRBJ2-7; 9 bases fit TRBD1. Per germline, CDR1 WSHSY and CDR2 SAAADI. The V and J ends lost 5 bases and 6 bases, in that order; junction bases with no gene match: 5. The CDR3 length is 13 residues.

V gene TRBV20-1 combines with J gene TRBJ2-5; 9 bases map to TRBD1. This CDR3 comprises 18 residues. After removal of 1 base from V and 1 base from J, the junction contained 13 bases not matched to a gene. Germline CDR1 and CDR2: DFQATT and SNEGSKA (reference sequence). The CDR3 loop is CSARGGSWGTGSQETQYF. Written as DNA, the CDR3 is TGCAGTGCTAGAGGGGGTTCTTGGGGGACAGGGTCCCAAGAGACCCAGTACTTC.

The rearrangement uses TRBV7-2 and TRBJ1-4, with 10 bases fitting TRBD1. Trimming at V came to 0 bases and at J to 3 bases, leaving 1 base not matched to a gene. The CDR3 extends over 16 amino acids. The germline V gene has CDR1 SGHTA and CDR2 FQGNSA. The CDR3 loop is CASSLAGQGANEKLFF. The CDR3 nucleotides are TGTGCCAGCAGCTTAGCCGGACAGGGGGCTAATGAAAAACTGTTTTTT.

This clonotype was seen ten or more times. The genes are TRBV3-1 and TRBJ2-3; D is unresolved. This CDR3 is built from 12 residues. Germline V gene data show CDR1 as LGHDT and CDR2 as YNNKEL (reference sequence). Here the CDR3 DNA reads TGTGCGGTAGGACCGCTCCGAGATACGCAGTATTTT. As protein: CAVGPLRDTQYF.

The CDR3 reads CASSVASRTGSYEQYF. The CDR3 DNA reads as TGTGCCAGCAGCGTAGCGTCCCGGACAGGTTCCTACGAGCAGTACTTC. The chain links TRBV9 to TRBJ2-7; 7 bases line up with TRBD1. The germline CDR1 and CDR2 sequences are SGDLS and YYNGEE. The CDR3 is made up of 16 amino acids. Unmatched junction bases numbered 7, after V lost 0 bases and J lost 1 base.